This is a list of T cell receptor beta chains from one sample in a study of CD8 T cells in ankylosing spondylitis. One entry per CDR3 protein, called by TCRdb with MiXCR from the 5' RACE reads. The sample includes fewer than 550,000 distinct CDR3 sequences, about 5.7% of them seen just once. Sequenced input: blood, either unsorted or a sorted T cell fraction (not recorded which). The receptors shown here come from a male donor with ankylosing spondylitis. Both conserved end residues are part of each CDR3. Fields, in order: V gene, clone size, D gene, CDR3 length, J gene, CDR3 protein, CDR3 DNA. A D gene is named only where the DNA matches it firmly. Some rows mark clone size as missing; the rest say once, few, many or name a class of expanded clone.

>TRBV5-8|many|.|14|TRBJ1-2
CASSFGQLNYGYTF
TGTGCCAGCAGCTTCGGACAGCTAAACTATGGCTACACCTTC
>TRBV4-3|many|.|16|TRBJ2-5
CASSQVMVRPQETQYF
TGCGCCAGCAGCCAAGTAATGGTCCGGCCCCAAGAGACCCAGTACTTC
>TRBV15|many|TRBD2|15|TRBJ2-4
CATSRGGGGKNIQYF
TGTGCCACCAGCAGAGGAGGCGGGGGCAAAAACATTCAGTACTTC
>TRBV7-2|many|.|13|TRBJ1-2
CASSPLFLSGYTF
TGTGCCAGCAGCCCCCTTTTTTTATCTGGCTACACCTTC
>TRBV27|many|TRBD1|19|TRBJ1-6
CASRLGTGTTLFTNSPLHF
TGTGCCAGCAGACTAGGGACAGGGACAACCCTATTTACCAATTCACCCCTCCACTTT
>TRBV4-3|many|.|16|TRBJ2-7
CASSPQPGNYFGEQYF
TGCGCCAGCAGCCCCCAACCAGGAAACTATTTTGGCGAGCAGTACTTC
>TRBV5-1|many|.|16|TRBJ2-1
CASSLQATGSYNEQFF
TGCGCCAGCAGCTTGCAGGCGACGGGCTCCTACAATGAGCAGTTCTTC
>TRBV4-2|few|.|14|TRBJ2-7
CASSQDHRVIEQYF
TGTGCCAGCAGCCAAGATCACAGGGTTATCGAGCAGTACTTC
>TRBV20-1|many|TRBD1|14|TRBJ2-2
CSARGTAYTGELFF
TGCAGTGCTAGGGGGACAGCATACACCGGGGAGCTGTTTTTT
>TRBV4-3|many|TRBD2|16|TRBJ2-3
CASSPRGTSGSDTQYF
TGCGCCAGCAGCCCGAGGGGCACTAGCGGGAGTGATACGCAGTATTTT
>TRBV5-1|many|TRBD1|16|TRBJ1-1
CASSAGGTNMNTEAFF
TGCGCCAGCTCGGCAGGGGGTACGAATATGAACACTGAAGCTTTCTTT
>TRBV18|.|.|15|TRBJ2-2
CASSPNKGRTGELFF
TGTGCCAGCTCACCTAATAAGGGGCGCACCGGGGAGCTGTTTTTT
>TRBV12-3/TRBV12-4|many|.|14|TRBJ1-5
CASSRTDLSQPQHF
TGTGCCAGCAGTCGGACAGATCTTTCGCAGCCCCAGCATTTT
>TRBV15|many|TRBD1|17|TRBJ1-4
CATSRAQGLVANEKLFF
TGTGCCACCAGCAGAGCACAGGGGCTTGTGGCTAATGAAAAACTGTTTTTT
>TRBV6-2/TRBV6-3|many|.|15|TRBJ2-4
CASSYWQSLDNIQYF
TGTGCCAGCAGTTATTGGCAGTCTCTGGATAACATTCAGTACTTC
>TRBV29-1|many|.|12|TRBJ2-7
CSAGLRANEQYF
TGCAGCGCTGGTCTGAGAGCCAACGAGCAGTACTTC
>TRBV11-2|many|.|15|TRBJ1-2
CASSLVRGANYGYTF
TGTGCCAGCAGCTTAGTTCGGGGGGCGAACTATGGCTACACCTTC
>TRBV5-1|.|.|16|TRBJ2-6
CASSLNPGAGANVLTF
TGCGCCAGCAGCTTGAACCCGGGGGCTGGGGCCAACGTCCTGACTTTC
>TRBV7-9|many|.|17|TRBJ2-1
CASSLAGPASFYNEQFF
TGTGCCAGCAGCTTAGCCGGACCGGCTAGCTTCTACAATGAGCAGTTCTTC
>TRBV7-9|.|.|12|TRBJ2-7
CASSLYSGPPNF
TGTGCCAGCAGCTTGTATAGCGGCCCCCCGAACTTC
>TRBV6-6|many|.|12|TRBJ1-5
CASSYQNQPQHF
TGTGCCAGCAGCTATCAAAATCAGCCCCAGCATTTT
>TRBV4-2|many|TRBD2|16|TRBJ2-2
CASSQDGGGVAGELFF
TGTGCCAGCAGTCAAGACGGGGGGGGCGTCGCCGGGGAGCTGTTTTTT